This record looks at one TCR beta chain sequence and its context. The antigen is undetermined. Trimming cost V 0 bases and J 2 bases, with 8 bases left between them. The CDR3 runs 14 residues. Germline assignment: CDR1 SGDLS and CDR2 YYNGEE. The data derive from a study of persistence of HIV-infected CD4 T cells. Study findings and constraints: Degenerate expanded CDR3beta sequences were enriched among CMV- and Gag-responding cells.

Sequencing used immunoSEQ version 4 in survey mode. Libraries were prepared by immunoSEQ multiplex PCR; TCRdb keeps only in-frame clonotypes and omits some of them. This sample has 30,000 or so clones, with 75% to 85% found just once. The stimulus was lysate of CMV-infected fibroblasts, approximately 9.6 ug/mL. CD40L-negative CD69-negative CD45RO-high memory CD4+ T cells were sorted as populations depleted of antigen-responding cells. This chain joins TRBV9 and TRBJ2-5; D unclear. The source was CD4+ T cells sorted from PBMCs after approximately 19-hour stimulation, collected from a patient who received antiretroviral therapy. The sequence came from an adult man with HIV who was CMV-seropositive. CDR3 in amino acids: CASSVGVEQETQYF. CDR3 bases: TGTGCCAGCAGCGTAGGGGTAGAGCAAGAGACCCAGTACTTC.